A selection of T cell receptor beta chains follows, all from one sample in a study of beta chain features in type 1 diabetes. The repertoire was sequenced with immunoSEQ multiplex PCR; TCRdb's copy has only in-frame clones and lacks some. In the table there are about 340,000 clones, approximately 9.7% of which are singletons. The specimen was central memory CD4+ T cells from blood. These receptors all come from a man aged 25 to 40 with type 1 diabetes. Each CDR3 is given with its conserved first and last residue. The order of the fields is clone size, V gene, J gene, CDR3 protein. Clone size is given for some rows only: seen once, a few or many times, or a class if the clone is expanded.

>.|TRBV11-2|TRBJ2-6
CASSLAPGGWAGANVLTF
>.|TRBV29-1|TRBJ2-1
CSVEDRTGDNEQFF
>few|TRBV6-1|TRBJ1-5
CASSGTGGVRSNQPQHF
>.|TRBV9|TRBJ1-1
CASSPGMGGLNTEAFF
>few|TRBV5-4|TRBJ1-3
CASTQGPTGSGNTIYF
>many|TRBV5-6|TRBJ1-1
CASSLQGATTLGAFF
>.|TRBV11-2|TRBJ2-3
CASSLEGGFTDTQYF
>few|TRBV20-1|TRBJ1-1
CSAIENTEAFF
>few|TRBV7-2|TRBJ2-7
CASSSQGVVYEQYF
>few|TRBV5-4|TRBJ2-2
CASSPSTGISNTGELFF
>few|TRBV5-5|TRBJ2-5
CASSLSTRETQYF
>few|TRBV12-2|TRBJ1-1
CASRFGEAFF
>.|TRBV4-3|TRBJ2-7
CASSQDLNRAYEQYF
>many|TRBV7-2|TRBJ1-2
CASSLGTGTYGYTF
>few|TRBV7-9|TRBJ2-5
CASSSLAGGPETQYF
>few|TRBV5-1|TRBJ2-3
CASSRTPDRSSTDTQYF
>many|TRBV28|TRBJ2-1
CASSPPGLAGEIEQFF
>.|TRBV19|TRBJ2-2
CASSYTGYTGELFF
>medium-sized|TRBV19|TRBJ2-1
CASSPDRGSEQFF
>few|TRBV6-6|TRBJ1-1
CASSLQQTEAFF
>many|TRBV7-9|TRBJ2-7
CASSLGGTSYEQYF
>.|TRBV28|TRBJ1-1
CASSASRGGNTEAFF
>.|TRBV7-9|TRBJ2-7
CASSAPTSPVYEQYF
>few|TRBV5-1|TRBJ2-5
CASSLDPRGSGETQYF
>.|TRBV10-3|.
CAISRQGGYEQYF
>few|TRBV11-2|TRBJ2-3
CASSPGGSTDTQYF
>.|TRBV5-5|TRBJ1-1
CASSFDTAQGAFF
>.|TRBV7-8|TRBJ1-1
CASSFKEDTEAFF
>.|TRBV7-2|TRBJ1-2
CASSLQGLDGYTF
>.|TRBV9|TRBJ2-7
CASSVGLSYEQYF